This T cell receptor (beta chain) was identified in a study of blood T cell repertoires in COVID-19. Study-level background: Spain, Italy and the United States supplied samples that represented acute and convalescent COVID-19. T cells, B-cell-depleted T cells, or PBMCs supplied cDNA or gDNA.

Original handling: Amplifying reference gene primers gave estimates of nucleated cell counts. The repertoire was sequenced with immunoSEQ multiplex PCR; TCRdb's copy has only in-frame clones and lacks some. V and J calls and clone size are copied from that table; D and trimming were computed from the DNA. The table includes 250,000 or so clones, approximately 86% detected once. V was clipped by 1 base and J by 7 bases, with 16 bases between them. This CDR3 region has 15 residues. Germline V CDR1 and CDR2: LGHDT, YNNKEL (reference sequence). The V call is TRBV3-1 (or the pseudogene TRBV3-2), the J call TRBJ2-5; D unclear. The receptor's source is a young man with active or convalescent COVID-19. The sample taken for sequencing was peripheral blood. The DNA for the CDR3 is TGTGCCAGCAGCCAAGTTTCGCGGCGCCAGCGGACCCAGTACTTC. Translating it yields CASSQVSRRQRTQYF.